Each of the 23 T cell receptor beta chains below was sequenced from the same sample in a study of blood T cells in healthy people across ages. The authors ran a second PCR of 7 to 11 cycles using a sample-barcoded 5' primer and a J-beta primer mix. TCRdb itself ran the 5' RACE reads through MiXCR, one entry per CDR3 protein. The data contain hundreds of thousands of distinct CDR3 sequences, under 45% of them singletons. The sequenced sample consisted of blood. The receptors were gathered from a man aged 60-69 years in good health.

The rearrangement uses TRBV30 and TRBJ2-7; D gene unclear. Germline V gene lookup returns CDR1 GTSNPN and CDR2 SVGIG (reference sequence). V dropped 0 bases and J dropped 0 bases, with 9 bases sitting between them. The CDR3 totals 14 residues. CDR3 sequence: CAWSVGGFSYEQYF. In nucleotides, the CDR3 is TGTGCCTGGAGTGTCGGCGGCTTCTCCTACGAGCAGTACTTC.

Here the CDR3 reads CASSFEVNNYEQYF. In nucleotides, the CDR3 is TGCGCCAGCAGCTTTGAGGTGAATAACTACGAGCAGTACTTC. The chain couples TRBV5-1 to TRBJ2-7; D unclear. V was pared by 2 bases and J by 3 bases, with 12 bases between. Germline V gene lookup returns CDR1 SGHRS and CDR2 YFSETQ. The CDR3 length is 14 residues. Variable domain in full (rest from reference TRBV5-1 and TRBJ2-7): KAGVTQTPRYLIKTRGQQVTLSCSPISGHRSVSWYQQTPGQGLQFLFEYFSETQRNKGNFPGRFSGRQFSNSRSEMNVSTLELGDSALYLCASSFEVNNYEQYFGPGTRLTVT.

This clonotype was detected only a few times. The chain recombines TRBV7-8 with TRBJ2-1; the D gene is possibly TRBD2 (6 bases). The CDR3 covers 18 residues. The V end was cut by 5 bases, the J end by 3 bases, with 23 bases between. In germline, CDR1 is SGHVS, CDR2 FQNEAQ. The CDR3 here is CASSPRAGGTPYYNEQFF. DNA for the CDR3: TGTGCCAGCAGCCCCCGAGCCGGGGGTACTCCCTACTACAATGAGCAGTTCTTC.

V gene TRBV7-2 combines with J gene TRBJ2-3; 9 bases align to TRBD1. The CDR3 contains 18 residues. CDR1 is SGHTA and CDR2 is FQGNSA in the germline V gene. V gave up 5 bases and J gave up 4 bases; unmatched junction bases: 16. Here the CDR3 reads CASSHFWSRDRVPDTQYF. The CDR3 DNA follows: TGTGCCAGCAGCCATTTCTGGAGCCGGGACAGGGTCCCAGATACGCAGTATTTT.

This clonotype has only a few counts. V gene TRBV27 combines with J gene TRBJ2-7; D may correspond to TRBD1 or TRBD2 (5 bases each). With 9 bases removed from V and 6 bases from J, the gap between germline ends came to 15 bases. This CDR3 spans 12 amino acids. Looked up from germline, CDR1 is MNHEY and CDR2 is SMNVEV (reference sequence). The CDR3 loop is CASRMGVSEQYF. CDR3 nucleotides: TGTGCCAGTCGGATGGGGGTTAGCGAGCAGTACTTC.

This clonotype occurred once. V is TRBV6-1 and J is TRBJ2-3; D remains unclear. Germline-derived CDR1 and CDR2 are MNHNS and SASEGT. The ends were cut back, 8 bases at V and 2 bases at J, with 14 bases in the middle. The CDR3 length is 14 residues. CDR3 in DNA: TGTGCCAGCTCTCGCAGGTCTCCCACAGATACGCAGTATTTT. This translates into CASSRRSPTDTQYF.

This clonotype came up a few times. This chain uses TRBV27 with TRBJ1-2, with D uncertain. Germline V gene sequence: CDR1 MNHEY, CDR2 SMNVEV (reference sequence). Trimming cost V 5 bases and J 0 bases, with 10 bases left between them. The CDR3 totals 14 residues. CDR3 nucleotide sequence: TGTGCCAGCAGTGTAGCGGGGACTAACTATGGCTACACCTTC. This encodes CASSVAGTNYGYTF.

This sequence joins TRBV12-3 or TRBV12-4 and TRBJ2-7; D perhaps matches TRBD2 (6 bases). Between the trimmed V and J ends, which lost 2 bases and 1 base, there was a span of 9 bases. This CDR3 region has 14 residues. CDR3 sequence (DNA): TGTGCCAGCAGTTTACGGGGGACTTCCTACGAGCAGTACTTC. Translated, it gives CASSLRGTSYEQYF.

This chain connects TRBV7-2 to TRBJ2-6, with a possible D match to TRBD1 (6 bases). The CDR3 contains 15 residues. Germline V gene lookup returns CDR1 SGHTA and CDR2 FQGNSA. V lost 5 bases and J lost 2, with 10 bases in between. The chain's CDR3 is CASSHRVTGANVLTF. In DNA, the CDR3 is TGTGCCAGCAGCCACAGGGTAACTGGGGCCAACGTCCTGACTTTC.

This clonotype came up a few times. The chain links TRBV9 to TRBJ2-1; D is possibly TRBD2 (6 bases). CDR3 length: 15 amino acids. Germline CDR1 reads SGDLS; CDR2 reads YYNGEE. V lost 0 bases and J 3 bases, leaving 10 bases between the germline ends. CDR3 residues: CASSVVGGNYNEQFF. The DNA of the CDR3 is TGTGCCAGCAGCGTAGTTGGCGGGAACTACAATGAGCAGTTCTTC.

This clonotype was recorded a few times. The chain employs TRBV5-1 and TRBJ2-5, with 9 bases identical to TRBD2. CDR3 size: 12 residues. Germline CDR1 is SGHRS and CDR2 is YFSETQ. V dropped 4 bases and J dropped 11; count of bases not matched to a gene: 6. CDR3 region: CASSPPGLAQYF. The CDR3 bases are TGCGCCAGCAGCCCTCCGGGACTAGCACAGTACTTC.

The CDR3 region is CASSMGTGNEKLFF. The CDR3 DNA is TGCGCCAGCAGCATGGGGACAGGGAATGAAAAACTGTTTTTT. The chain combines TRBV5-1 with TRBJ1-4; TRBD1 agrees at 9 bases. This CDR3 has 14 amino acids. The ends lost 4 bases at V and 5 bases at J; junction bases unmatched: 3. Looked up from germline, CDR1 is SGHRS and CDR2 is YFSETQ.

The sample holds one count of this clonotype. The chain couples TRBV7-9 to TRBJ2-3; 14 bases are a match to TRBD2. The germline V gene encodes CDR1 SEHNR and CDR2 FQNEAQ (reference sequence). CDR3 length equals 19 residues. The V segment lost 3 bases and the J segment 7 bases; nucleotides outside the gene matches: 15. CDR3 loop: CASSFSTSGGAYEHNTQYF. DNA of the CDR3: TGTGCCAGCAGCTTCTCGACTAGCGGGGGGGCCTATGAGCATAATACGCAGTATTTT.

This clonotype appeared many times. The chain carries TRBV28 and TRBJ2-5; TRBD1 matches 9 bases. The CDR3 is 15 residues long. Germline CDR1 and CDR2: MDHEN and SYDVKM. With 5 bases clipped from V and 5 bases from J, the junction kept 9 bases outside the gene matches. CDR3 residues: CASSLPGTGKETQYF. The CDR3 DNA sequence: TGTGCCAGCAGTCTCCCCGGGACAGGGAAGGAGACCCAGTACTTC.

The V call is TRBV27, the J call TRBJ1-4; 7 bases match TRBD1. The length of the CDR3 is 15 residues. From germline, CDR1 is MNHEY and CDR2 SMNVEV (reference sequence). V gave up 5 bases and J gave up 4 bases; unmatched junction bases: 7. CDR3 protein: CASSHRGLDNEKLFF. CDR3 DNA: TGTGCCAGCAGTCATAGGGGGCTTGATAATGAAAAACTGTTTTTT. Using reference TRBV27 and TRBJ1-4 for the parts outside the CDR3, the full variable domain is EAQVTQNPRYLITVTGKKLTVTCSQNMNHEYMSWYRQDPGLGLRQIYYSMNVEVTDKGDVPEGYKVSRKEKRNFPLILESPSPNQTSLYFCASSHRGLDNEKLFFGSGTQLSVL.

The chain recombines TRBV29-1 with TRBJ2-1; TRBD2 aligns across 12 bases. The V and J ends lost 4 bases and 5 bases, in that order; junction bases with no gene match: 12. Germline loops: CDR1 SQVTM, CDR2 ANQGSEA. The length of the CDR3 is 17 residues. Here the CDR3 DNA reads TGCAGCGTTGCAAATCCCAGGGGACTAGCGGGCAACAATGAGCAGTTCTTC. Translation gives CSVANPRGLAGNNEQFF.

The V gene is TRBV7-3, the J gene TRBJ2-5, with D perhaps TRBD1 (6 bases). CDR1 and CDR2 from the germline V gene are SGHTA and FQGTGA. Trimming stripped 4 bases from V and 11 bases from J, with 17 bases between. There are 13 residues in the CDR3. CDR3 sequence: CASSSSTGGEQYF. The CDR3 DNA reads TGTGCCAGCAGCTCCTCGACAGGTGGTGAGCAGTACTTC.

This clonotype was counted only a few times. The chain links TRBV6-2 or TRBV6-3 to TRBJ2-3, with D perhaps matching TRBD1 (6 bases). Germline CDR1 MNHEY, CDR2 SVGEGT. Trimming stripped 7 bases from V and 0 bases from J, with 17 bases between. CDR3 size: 16 residues. The CDR3 loop is CASTSMWGHSTDTQYF. DNA for the CDR3: TGTGCCAGCACCTCGATGTGGGGGCACAGCACAGATACGCAGTATTTT.

This rearrangement joins TRBV5-1 to TRBJ1-2; TRBD1 matches 7 bases. Germline V gives CDR1 SGHRS, CDR2 YFSETQ. This CDR3 spans 15 amino acids. The junction had 7 bases not matched to a gene; V was cut back by 3 bases and J by 2 bases. CDR3 coding DNA: TGCGCCAGCAGCTCCGGACAGGACCGAAACTATGGCTACACCTTC. Protein: CASSSGQDRNYGYTF. Supplemented by reference TRBV5-1 and TRBJ1-2, the full variable domain reads KAGVTQTPRYLIKTRGQQVTLSCSPISGHRSVSWYQQTPGQGLQFLFEYFSETQRNKGNFPGRFSGRQFSNSRSEMNVSTLELGDSALYLCASSSGQDRNYGYTFGSGTRLTVV.

This rearrangement joins TRBV4-3 to TRBJ1-1; D is possibly TRBD1 (6 bases). The ends were cut back, 4 bases at V and 1 base at J, with 16 bases in the middle. Looked up from germline, CDR1 is LGHNA and CDR2 is YSLEER. The CDR3 is 16 amino acids. The CDR3 here is CASSPRPQGGNTEAFF. CDR3 sequence (DNA): TGCGCCAGCAGCCCGAGACCACAGGGAGGGAACACTGAAGCTTTCTTT.

This chain joins TRBV6-2 or TRBV6-3 and TRBJ2-1; a weak D match, TRBD1 (6 bases). V gave up 10 bases and J gave up 0 bases, with 19 bases separating them. The CDR3 is 16 amino acids. CDR1 MNHEY and CDR2 SVGEGT come from the germline V gene. The CDR3 DNA reads as TGTGCCATCCAGGGTCAGGGGTTAAGCTCCTACAATGAGCAGTTCTTC. This sequence encodes CAIQGQGLSSYNEQFF.

The chain joins TRBV13 to TRBJ2-7, with a weak D call TRBD1 (6 bases). Germline CDR1 reads PRHDT; CDR2 reads FYEKMQ (reference sequence). The V end lost 5 bases, the J end lost 1 base, and 12 bases lay between the germline ends. The CDR3 is 14 amino acids. This CDR3 is CASSTTGRSYEQYF. The CDR3 DNA reads as TGTGCCAGCAGCACGACAGGTCGGTCCTACGAGCAGTACTTC.

In the case of this clonotype: The junction differs from germline at one of its ends, possibly a read error. V and J are TRBV27 and TRBJ1-2; no definite D call. Germline-derived CDR1 and CDR2 are MNHEY and SMNVEV (reference sequence). The CDR3 has 13 amino acids. CDR3 region: CAGSFWEGYGYTF. The CDR3 DNA is TGTGCCGGCAGTTTTTGGGAGGGCTATGGCTACACCTTC.